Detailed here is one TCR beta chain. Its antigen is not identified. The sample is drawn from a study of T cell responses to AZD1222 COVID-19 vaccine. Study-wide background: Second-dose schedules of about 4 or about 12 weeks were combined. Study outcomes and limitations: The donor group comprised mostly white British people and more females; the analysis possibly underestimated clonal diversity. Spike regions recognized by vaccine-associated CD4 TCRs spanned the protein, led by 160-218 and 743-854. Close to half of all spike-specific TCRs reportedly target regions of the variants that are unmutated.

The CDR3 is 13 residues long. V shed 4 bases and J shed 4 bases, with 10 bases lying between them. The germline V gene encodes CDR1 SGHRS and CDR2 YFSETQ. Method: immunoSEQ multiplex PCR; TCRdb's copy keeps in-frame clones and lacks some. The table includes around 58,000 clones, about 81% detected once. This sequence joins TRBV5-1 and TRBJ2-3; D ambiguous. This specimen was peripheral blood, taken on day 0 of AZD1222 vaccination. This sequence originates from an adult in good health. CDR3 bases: TGCGCCAGCAGCCCGAACCGCCCAGATACGCAGTATTTT. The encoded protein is CASSPNRPDTQYF.